The clone carrying this T cell receptor beta chain was observed a handful of times. The antigen is undetermined. Expressed TCRB transcripts were sequenced after all isolated RNA was converted to cDNA. Reads from naive, central memory and regulatory T cell samples averaged about 3.8 million. The protocol was immunoSEQ multiplex PCR, while the TCRdb copy is restricted to in-frame clones and leaves out a portion. The sample includes around 340,000 clones, roughly a fifth of them seen just once. These data originate in a study of beta chain features in type 1 diabetes. Study at large: Cell yields, gender and age were similar in healthy donors and patients.

The study's findings and limits: Among patients with Type 1 diabetes, TCRB CDR3s were moderately but significantly shorter in every one of the four CD4+ subsets.

The CDR3 spans 13 residues. V dropped 7 bases and J dropped 8; count of bases not matched to a gene: 7. CDR1 and CDR2 (germline): SQVTM, ANQGSEA. Sorting that relied on CD45RO/CCR7/CD25/CD127/CD95/CD27 yielded CD4+ naive, central memory, regulatory and stem cell-like memory cells. The sequenced material came from naive CD4+ T cells from blood. The rearrangement uses TRBV29-1 and TRBJ2-1; TRBD2 agrees at 11 bases. This sequence was found in a woman between 18 and 30 years old in good health. The DNA for the CDR3 is TGCAGCGGCCTAGCGGGAGGAAAGGATGAGCAGTTCTTC. Its translation: CSGLAGGKDEQFF.